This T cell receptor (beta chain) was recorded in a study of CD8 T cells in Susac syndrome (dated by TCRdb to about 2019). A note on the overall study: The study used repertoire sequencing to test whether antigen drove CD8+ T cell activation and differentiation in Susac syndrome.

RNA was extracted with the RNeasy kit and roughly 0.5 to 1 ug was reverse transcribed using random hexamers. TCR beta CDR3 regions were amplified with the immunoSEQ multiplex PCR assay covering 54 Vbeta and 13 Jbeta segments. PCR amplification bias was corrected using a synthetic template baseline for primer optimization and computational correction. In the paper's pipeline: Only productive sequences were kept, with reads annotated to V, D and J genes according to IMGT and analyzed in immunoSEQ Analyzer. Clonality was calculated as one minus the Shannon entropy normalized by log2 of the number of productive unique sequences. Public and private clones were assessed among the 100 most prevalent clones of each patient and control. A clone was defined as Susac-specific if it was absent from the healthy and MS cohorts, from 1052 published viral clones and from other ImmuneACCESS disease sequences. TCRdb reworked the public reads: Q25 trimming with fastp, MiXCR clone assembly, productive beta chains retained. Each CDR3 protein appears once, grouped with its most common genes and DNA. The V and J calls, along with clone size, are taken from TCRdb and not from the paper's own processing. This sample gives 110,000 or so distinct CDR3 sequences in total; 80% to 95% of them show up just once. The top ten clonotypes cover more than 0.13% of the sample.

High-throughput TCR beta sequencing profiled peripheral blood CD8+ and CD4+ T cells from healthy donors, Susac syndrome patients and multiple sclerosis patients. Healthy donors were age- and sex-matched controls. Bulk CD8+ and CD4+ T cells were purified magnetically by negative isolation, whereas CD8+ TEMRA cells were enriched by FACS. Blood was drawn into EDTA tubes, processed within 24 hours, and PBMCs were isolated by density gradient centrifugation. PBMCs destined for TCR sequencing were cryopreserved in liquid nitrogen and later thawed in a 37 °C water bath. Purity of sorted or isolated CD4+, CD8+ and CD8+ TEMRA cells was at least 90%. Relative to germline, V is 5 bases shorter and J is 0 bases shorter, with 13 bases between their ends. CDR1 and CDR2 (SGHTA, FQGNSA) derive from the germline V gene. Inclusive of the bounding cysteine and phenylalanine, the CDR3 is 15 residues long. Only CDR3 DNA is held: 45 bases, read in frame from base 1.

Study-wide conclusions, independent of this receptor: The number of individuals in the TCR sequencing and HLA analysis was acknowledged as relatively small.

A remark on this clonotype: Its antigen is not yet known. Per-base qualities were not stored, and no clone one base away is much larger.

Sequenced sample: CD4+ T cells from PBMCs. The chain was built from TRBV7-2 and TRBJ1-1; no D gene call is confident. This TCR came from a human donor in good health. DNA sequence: TGTGCCAGCAGCCCCCTAGGCAGGCTGAACACTGAAGCTTTCTTT. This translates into CASSPLGRLNTEAFF.